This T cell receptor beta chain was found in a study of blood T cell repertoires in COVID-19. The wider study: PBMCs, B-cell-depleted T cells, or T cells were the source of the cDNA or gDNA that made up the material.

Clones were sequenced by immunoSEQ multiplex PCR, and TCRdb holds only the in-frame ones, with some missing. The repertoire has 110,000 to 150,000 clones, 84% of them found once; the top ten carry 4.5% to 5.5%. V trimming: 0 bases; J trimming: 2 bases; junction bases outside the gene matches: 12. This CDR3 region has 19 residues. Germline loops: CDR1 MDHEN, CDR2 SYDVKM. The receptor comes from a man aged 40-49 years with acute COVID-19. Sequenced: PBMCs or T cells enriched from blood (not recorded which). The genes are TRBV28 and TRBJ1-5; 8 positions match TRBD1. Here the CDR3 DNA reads TGTGCCAGCAGTTTATGGGTCCAAATACAGGGGGGTGGCAATCAGCCCCAGCATTTT. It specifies CASSLWVQIQGGGNQPQHF.